Listed below are T cell receptor beta chains from one sample, sequenced in a study of T cell responses to AZD1222 COVID-19 vaccine. Profiling relied on immunoSEQ multiplex PCR, and the TCRdb table lists in-frame clones only, not all of them. The data contain approximately 130,000 clones, roughly 87% of them seen just once; the ten biggest clones take up roughly 8.9%. Sequencing was performed on peripheral blood, taken 28 days after the second AZD1222 dose. The receptors originated from an adult who received the AZD1222 COVID-19 vaccine. Each CDR3 is given with its conserved first and last residue. D genes are given only for firm matches. Some rows mark clone size as missing; the rest say once, few, many or name a class of expanded clone.

cdr3_nt cdr3_aa clone_size j_call v_call d_call
TGTGCCAGCAGCGGATCAACAGGGGGTGGAAACACCATATATTTT CASSGSTGGGNTIYF . TRBJ1-3 TRBV9 TRBD1
TGTGCCAGCAGCCAAATAGACGAAAACACTGAAGCTTTCTTT CASSQIDENTEAFF . TRBJ1-1 TRBV3-1/TRBV3-2 .
TGTGCCTCCGACACCCTAGCGGGGAGGGTTGAGCAGTTCTTC CASDTLAGRVEQFF . TRBJ2-1 TRBV30 TRBD2
TGTGCCAGCAGCCCCCTGGCGGGCACAGATACGCAGTATTTT CASSPLAGTDTQYF . TRBJ2-3 TRBV7-3 .
TGCAGCGTTGAAGATCAGGGAGATGGCTACACCTTC CSVEDQGDGYTF . TRBJ1-2 TRBV29-1 .
TGTGCCTGGAGTGGTGGCCAGCCCTATGGCTACACCTTC CAWSGGQPYGYTF . TRBJ1-2 TRBV30 .
TGTGCCAGCAGCTACAGGGAACCTAACTATGGCTACACCTTC CASSYREPNYGYTF . TRBJ1-2 TRBV7-9 .
TGCGCCAGCAGACGGACCGTCACGGAGGGGGGCTACACCTTC CASRRTVTEGGYTF . TRBJ1-2 TRBV5-1 .
TGTGCCAGCAGCTCCCCAGGGGGCACCGCAGATTGGGATGGCTACACCTTC CASSSPGGTADWDGYTF . TRBJ1-2 TRBV7-9 TRBD1
TGTGCCAGTCAACGCCCCGGGGCGAACACTGAAGCTTTCTTT CASQRPGANTEAFF . TRBJ1-1 TRBV19 .
TGTGCCAGCAGCCAAGATCAAGGACAGATTAGCAATCAGCCCCAGCATTTT CASSQDQGQISNQPQHF . TRBJ1-5 TRBV4-2 .
TGTGCCAGCAGCTTGGGGGTGGTTACGGGTGATAATTCACCCCTCCACTTT CASSLGVVTGDNSPLHF . TRBJ1-6 TRBV5-8 .
TGTGCCAGCAGCTTAGGGCAGGACAATCAGCCCCAGCATTTT CASSLGQDNQPQHF . TRBJ1-5 TRBV7-2 .
TGTGCCAGCAGCCCTCCCAGGGGGCGGATGTCTGGGGCCAACGTCCTGACTTTC CASSPPRGRMSGANVLTF . TRBJ2-6 TRBV7-9 TRBD1
TGTGCCATCAGGAAGGTCTTATTTAGTCCCTCGGGGGATGGCTACACCTTC CAIRKVLFSPSGDGYTF . TRBJ1-2 TRBV10-3 .
TGTGCCACAACAGAGGGGGTCAACACTGAAGCTTTCTTT CATTEGVNTEAFF once TRBJ1-1 TRBV2 .
TGTGCCAGCAGTCCCGGGACTCCACGGCCTGGCTACACCTTC CASSPGTPRPGYTF . TRBJ1-2 TRBV27 .
TGTGCCAGCTCACCACTTGACGGGGTGAACACTGAAGCTTTCTTT CASSPLDGVNTEAFF . TRBJ1-1 TRBV18 .
TGTGCCAGCAGCTCCTACTTGTACAATGAGCAGTTCTTC CASSSYLYNEQFF . TRBJ2-1 TRBV11-2 .
TGTGCCACCAGCAGAGAGCAGGGGGCGGAATCACCCCTCCACTTT CATSREQGAESPLHF . TRBJ1-6 TRBV15 TRBD1
TGCGCCAGCAGCTTTTCCCCGGGACAGGGGGCCGACGAGCAGTACTTC CASSFSPGQGADEQYF few TRBJ2-7 TRBV5-1 TRBD1
TGCGCCAGCAGCTCACGCCTGACTAGCACAAAAGGGAATGAGCAGTTCTTC CASSSRLTSTKGNEQFF . TRBJ2-1 TRBV5-1 TRBD2
TGTGCCAGCAGCCGCATACGGGGGAGTCGAGAAAAACTGTTTTTT CASSRIRGSREKLFF . TRBJ1-4 TRBV5-6 .
TGTGCCAGCAATGGGTACAATCAGCCCCAGCATTTT CASNGYNQPQHF . TRBJ1-5 TRBV12-3/TRBV12-4 .
TGTGCCAGCAGCTTAGAAAGGGGAAACACCATATATTTT CASSLERGNTIYF . TRBJ1-3 TRBV7-9 .
TGCAGCGTTGTACGTGGGGAAGAGACCCAGTACTTC CSVVRGEETQYF . TRBJ2-5 TRBV29-1 .
TGTGCCAGCACCACTGGACTCCTGGACACTGAAGCTTTCTTT CASTTGLLDTEAFF once TRBJ1-1 TRBV3-1/TRBV3-2 .
TGTGCCACCAGTATGACAAACACCGGGGAGCTGTTTTTT CATSMTNTGELFF . TRBJ2-2 TRBV15 .
TGTGCCAGCAGCGTAGATCACAGGGGATATGGCTACACCTTC CASSVDHRGYGYTF . TRBJ1-2 TRBV9 TRBD1
TGTGCCAGTAGTGCCTCGGACAGGGGAAGCAATCAGCCCCAGCATTTT CASSASDRGSNQPQHF . TRBJ1-5 TRBV19 TRBD1
TGTGCCAGCAGCGGGGGACTAGCGAGCGGCGATGAGCAGTTCTTC CASSGGLASGDEQFF . TRBJ2-1 TRBV9 TRBD2
TGTGCCAGCAGTTACAGGGAGACTGCAGCTTTCTTT CASSYRETAAFF . TRBJ1-1 TRBV3-1/TRBV3-2 .
TGTGCCAGCAGTTACTCAGGCCGGCGCTCCTACGAGCAGTACTTC CASSYSGRRSYEQYF . TRBJ2-7 TRBV6-5 .
TGTGCCAGCAGTAGAGCCAACACTGAAGCTTTCTTT CASSRANTEAFF . TRBJ1-1 TRBV6-5 .
TGTGCCAGCAGCTTAGGATTAGCGGGAGGAGGGGATGAGCAGTTCTTC CASSLGLAGGGDEQFF . TRBJ2-1 TRBV7-9 TRBD2
TGCGCCAGCAGTCAATCTTGGGGGGCATCTGGAAACACCATATATTTT CASSQSWGASGNTIYF . TRBJ1-3 TRBV23-1 .
TGTGCCACGGAGGGTATGACAGATACGCAGTATTTT CATEGMTDTQYF . TRBJ2-3 TRBV19 .
TGTGCCAGCTCACCGTTCGGGGATAGCAATCAGCCCCAGCATTTT CASSPFGDSNQPQHF . TRBJ1-5 TRBV18 .
TGTGCCAGCAGCTTATGGAGCAATCAGCCCCAGCATTTT CASSLWSNQPQHF once TRBJ1-5 TRBV7-8 .
TGCGCCAGCAGCCTTGACAGACGCACTGAAGCTTTCTTT CASSLDRRTEAFF . TRBJ1-1 TRBV10-1 .
TGTGCCAGCAGTGAAGCGGAGATACTCCTCACAGATACGCAGTATTTT CASSEAEILLTDTQYF once TRBJ2-3 TRBV2 .
TGTGCCAGCACCTTGGGGACAGGGGGTCTTGAGCAGTTCTTC CASTLGTGGLEQFF . TRBJ2-1 TRBV2 TRBD1
TGCAGCGCCGCGTGGGGGCTTGACACTGAAGCTTTCTTT CSAAWGLDTEAFF once TRBJ1-1 TRBV29-1 .
TGTGCCAGCAGCCCAAGTGGGAGGACTGAAGCTTTCTTT CASSPSGRTEAFF . TRBJ1-1 TRBV7-2 .
TGTGCCAGCAGTTACCTTGGGTCTACGGGAGAAAAACTGTTTTTT CASSYLGSTGEKLFF . TRBJ1-4 TRBV6-5 .
TGTGCCAGCAGCCAGAAAGACGGGGCAGAATCACGTGAAAAACTGTTTTTT CASSQKDGAESREKLFF . TRBJ1-4 TRBV4-2 .
TGCGCCAGCAGCTTGTGGCGGGGGGTTTCTAGCACAGATACGCAGTATTTT CASSLWRGVSSTDTQYF . TRBJ2-3 TRBV5-1 TRBD2
TGTGCCTGGTCAGGGAATGATAATTCACCCCTCCACTTT CAWSGNDNSPLHF . TRBJ1-6 TRBV30 .
TGTGCCAGCAAGGCCGCGGGGATTACCTACAATGAGCAGTTCTTC CASKAAGITYNEQFF . TRBJ2-1 TRBV13 .
TGCAGCACCTTACAGGGTTCCTTT CSTLQGSF . TRBJ1-1 TRBV29-1 .
TGCGCCAGCAGCTTAGGTACAGGGGGGGATAGCAATCAGCCCCAGCATTTT CASSLGTGGDSNQPQHF . TRBJ1-5 TRBV5-1 TRBD1
TGCGCCAGCAGCCAAGACCTTAACTATGGCTACACCTTC CASSQDLNYGYTF . TRBJ1-2 TRBV4-3 .
TGTGCCAGCAGTCCTCCGGGGGGGAGGTACGAGCAGTACTTC CASSPPGGRYEQYF . TRBJ2-7 TRBV6-5 TRBD2
TGTGCCAGCAGTTACTTCGGACAGGGGGATGGCTACACCTTC CASSYFGQGDGYTF . TRBJ1-2 TRBV6-5 TRBD1